The TCR beta chain described here comes from a study of OX40 agonist ivuxolimab in advanced cancers. The cohort excluded patients with autoimmune disease history or systemic immunosuppression. The V end lost 2 bases, the J end lost 7 bases, and 11 bases lay between the germline ends. Germline V lookup: CDR1 MNHNS, CDR2 SASEGT. The CDR3 spans 13 residues. This clone was counted a single time. Method: immunoSEQ multiplex PCR; TCRdb's copy keeps in-frame clones and lacks some. The table shows approximately 99,000 clones, with 80% to 95% occurring only once. The chain joins TRBV6-1 to TRBJ1-2; D unclear. The sequencing here drew on CD4+ or CD8+ T cells sorted from blood, taken in a trial of the OX40 agonist ivuxolimab. The TCR sequence derives from an adult with an advanced solid tumor such as melanoma, head and neck, liver or kidney cancer. Here the CDR3 reads CASSEWVRAGYTF. CDR3 DNA sequence: TGTGCCAGCAGTGAATGGGTTAGGGCTGGCTACACCTTC.